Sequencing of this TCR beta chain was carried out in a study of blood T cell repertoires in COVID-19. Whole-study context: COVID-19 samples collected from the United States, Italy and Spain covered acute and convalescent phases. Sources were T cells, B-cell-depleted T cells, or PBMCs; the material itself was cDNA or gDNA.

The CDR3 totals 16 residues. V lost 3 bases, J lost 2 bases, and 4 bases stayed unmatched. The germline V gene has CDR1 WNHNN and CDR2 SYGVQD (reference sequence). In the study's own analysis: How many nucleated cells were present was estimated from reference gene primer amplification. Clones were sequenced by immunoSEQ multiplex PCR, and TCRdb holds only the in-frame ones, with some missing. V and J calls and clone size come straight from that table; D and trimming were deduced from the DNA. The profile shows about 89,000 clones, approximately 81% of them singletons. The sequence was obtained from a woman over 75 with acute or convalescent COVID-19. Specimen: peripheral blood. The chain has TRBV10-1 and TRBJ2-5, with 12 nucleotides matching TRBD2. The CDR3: CASSEGLAGSQETQYF. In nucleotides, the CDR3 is TGCGCCAGCAGTGAAGGACTAGCGGGGAGTCAAGAGACCCAGTACTTC.